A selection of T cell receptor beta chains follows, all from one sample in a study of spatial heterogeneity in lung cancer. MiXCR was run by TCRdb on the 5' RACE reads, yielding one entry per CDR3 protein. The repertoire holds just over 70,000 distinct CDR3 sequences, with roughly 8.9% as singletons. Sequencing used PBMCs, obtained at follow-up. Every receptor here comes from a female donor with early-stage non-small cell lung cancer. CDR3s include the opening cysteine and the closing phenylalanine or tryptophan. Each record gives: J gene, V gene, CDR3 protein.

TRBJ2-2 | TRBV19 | CASTRDDPSGELFF
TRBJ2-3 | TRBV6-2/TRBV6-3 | CASSDEQGRWGTDTQYF
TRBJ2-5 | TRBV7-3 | CASSSGLRETQYF
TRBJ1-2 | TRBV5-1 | CASSSDPDRGGYGYTF
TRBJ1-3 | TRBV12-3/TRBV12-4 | CASTEAWETSSGNTIYF
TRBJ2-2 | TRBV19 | CASSRESGELFF
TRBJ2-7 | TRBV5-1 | CASSYSTSSSEQYF
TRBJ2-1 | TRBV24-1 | CATSDFRRDRETNEQFF
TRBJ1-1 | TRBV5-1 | CASSVTGQNTEAFF
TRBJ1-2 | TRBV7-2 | CASSLDTGGAGGYTF
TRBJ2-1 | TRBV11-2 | CASSPSWGGAYNEQFF
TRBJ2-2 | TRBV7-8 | CASRVRLIGELFF